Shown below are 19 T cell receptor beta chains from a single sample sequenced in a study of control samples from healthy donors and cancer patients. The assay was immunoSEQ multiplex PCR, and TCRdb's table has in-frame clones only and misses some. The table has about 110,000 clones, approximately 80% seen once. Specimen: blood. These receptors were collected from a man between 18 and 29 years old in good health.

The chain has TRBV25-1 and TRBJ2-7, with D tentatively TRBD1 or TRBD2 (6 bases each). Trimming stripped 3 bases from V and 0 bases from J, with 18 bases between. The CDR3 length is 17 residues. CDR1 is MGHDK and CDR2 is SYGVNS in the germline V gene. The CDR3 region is CASSDAGHSVSSYEQYF. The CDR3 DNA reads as TGTGCCAGCAGTGACGCGGGACACAGTGTTTCCTCCTACGAGCAGTACTTC.

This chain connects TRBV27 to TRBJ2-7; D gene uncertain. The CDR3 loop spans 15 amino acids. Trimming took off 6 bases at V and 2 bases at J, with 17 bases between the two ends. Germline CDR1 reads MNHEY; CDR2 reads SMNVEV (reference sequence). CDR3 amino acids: CASRPASLSTYEQYF. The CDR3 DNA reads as TGTGCCAGCAGGCCCGCTTCACTTAGCACCTACGAGCAGTACTTC.

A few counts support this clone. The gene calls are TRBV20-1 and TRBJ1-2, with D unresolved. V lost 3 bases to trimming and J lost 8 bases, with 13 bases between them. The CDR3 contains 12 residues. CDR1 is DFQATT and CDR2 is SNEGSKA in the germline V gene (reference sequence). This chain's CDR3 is CSASWQVGGYTF. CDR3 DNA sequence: TGCAGTGCTAGTTGGCAGGTGGGCGGCTACACCTTC.

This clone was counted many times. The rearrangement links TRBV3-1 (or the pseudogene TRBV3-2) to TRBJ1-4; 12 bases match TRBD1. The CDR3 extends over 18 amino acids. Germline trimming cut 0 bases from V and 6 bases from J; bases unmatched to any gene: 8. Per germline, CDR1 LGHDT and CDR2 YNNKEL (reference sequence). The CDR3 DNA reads TGTGCCAGCAGCCAAGACCGGGACAGGGGGCGATACGATGAAAAACTGTTTTTT. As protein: CASSQDRDRGRYDEKLFF.

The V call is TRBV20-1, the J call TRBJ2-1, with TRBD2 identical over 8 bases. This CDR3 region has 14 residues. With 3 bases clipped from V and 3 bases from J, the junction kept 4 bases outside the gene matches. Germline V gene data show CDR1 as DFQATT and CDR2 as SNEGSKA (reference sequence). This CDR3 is CSASTGGFYNEQFF. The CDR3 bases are TGCAGTGCTAGTACGGGGGGGTTCTACAATGAGCAGTTCTTC.

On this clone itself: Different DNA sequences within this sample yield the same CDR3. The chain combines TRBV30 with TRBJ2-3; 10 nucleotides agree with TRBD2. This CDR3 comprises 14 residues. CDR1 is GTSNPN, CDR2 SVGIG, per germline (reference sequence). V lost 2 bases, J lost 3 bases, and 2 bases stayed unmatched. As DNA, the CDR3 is TGTGCCTGGAGTATTAGCGGGGGGACAGATACGCAGTATTTT. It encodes CAWSISGGTDTQYF.

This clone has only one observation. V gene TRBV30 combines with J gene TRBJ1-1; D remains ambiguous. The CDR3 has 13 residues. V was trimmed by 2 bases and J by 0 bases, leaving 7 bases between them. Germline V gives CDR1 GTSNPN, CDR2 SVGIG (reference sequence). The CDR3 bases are TGTGCCTGGAGTTTTGTCCTGAACACTGAAGCTTTCTTT. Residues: CAWSFVLNTEAFF.

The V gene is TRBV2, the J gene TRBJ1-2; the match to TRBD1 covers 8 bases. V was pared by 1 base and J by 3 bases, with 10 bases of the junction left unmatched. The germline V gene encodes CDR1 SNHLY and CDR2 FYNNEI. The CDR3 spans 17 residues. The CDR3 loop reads CASSEVRTGRWDYGYTF. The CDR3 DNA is TGTGCCAGCAGTGAAGTTCGGACAGGGCGTTGGGACTATGGCTACACCTTC.

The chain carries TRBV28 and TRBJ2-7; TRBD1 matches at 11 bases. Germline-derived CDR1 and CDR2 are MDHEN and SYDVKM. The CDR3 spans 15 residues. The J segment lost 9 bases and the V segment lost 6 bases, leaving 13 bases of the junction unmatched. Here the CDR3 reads CASRVTLPGQGGQYF. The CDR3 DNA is TGTGCCAGCAGAGTCACATTACCGGGACAGGGGGGGCAGTACTTC.

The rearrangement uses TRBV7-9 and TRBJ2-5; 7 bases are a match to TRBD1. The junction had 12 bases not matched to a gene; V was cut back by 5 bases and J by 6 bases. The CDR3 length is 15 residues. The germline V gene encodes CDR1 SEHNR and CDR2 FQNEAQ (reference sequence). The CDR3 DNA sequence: TGTGCCAGCAGCCCTCCACAGGGGTTTATAAAGACCCAGTACTTC. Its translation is CASSPPQGFIKTQYF. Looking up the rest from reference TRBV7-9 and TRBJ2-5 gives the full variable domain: DTGVSQNPRHKITKRGQNVTFRCDPISEHNRLYWYRQTLGQGPEFLTYFQNEAQLEKSRLLSDRFSAERPKGSFSTLEIQRTEQGDSAMYLCASSPPQGFIKTQYFGPGTRLLVL.

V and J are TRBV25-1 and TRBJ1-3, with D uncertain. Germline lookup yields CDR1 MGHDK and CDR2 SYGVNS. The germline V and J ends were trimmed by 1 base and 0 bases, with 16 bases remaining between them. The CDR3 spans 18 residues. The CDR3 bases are TGTGCCAGCAGTGAATTTGATGGTGATCAAAACTCTGGAAACACCATATATTTT. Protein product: CASSEFDGDQNSGNTIYF. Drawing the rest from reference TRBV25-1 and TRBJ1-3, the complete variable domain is EADIYQTPRYLVIGTGKKITLECSQTMGHDKMYWYQQDPGMELHLIHYSYGVNSTEKGDLSSESTVSRIRTEHFPLTLESARPSHTSQYLCASSEFDGDQNSGNTIYFGEGSWLTVV.

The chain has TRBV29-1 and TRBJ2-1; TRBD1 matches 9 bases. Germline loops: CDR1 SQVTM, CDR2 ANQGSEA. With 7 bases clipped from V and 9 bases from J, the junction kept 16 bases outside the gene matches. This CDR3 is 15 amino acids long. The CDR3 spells CSGSTGGRGRSEQFF. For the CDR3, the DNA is TGCAGCGGTTCTACAGGGGGCCGGGGTAGAAGTGAGCAGTTCTTC.

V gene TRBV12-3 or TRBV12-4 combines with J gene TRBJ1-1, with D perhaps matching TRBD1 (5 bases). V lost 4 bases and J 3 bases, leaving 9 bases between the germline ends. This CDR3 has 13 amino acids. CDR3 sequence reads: CASSWDGDTEAFF. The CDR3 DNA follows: TGTGCCAGCAGTTGGGACGGCGACACTGAAGCTTTCTTT.

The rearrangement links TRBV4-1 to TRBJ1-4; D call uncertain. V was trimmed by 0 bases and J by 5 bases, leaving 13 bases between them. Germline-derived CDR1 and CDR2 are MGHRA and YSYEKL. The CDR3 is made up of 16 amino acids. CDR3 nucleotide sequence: TGCGCCAGCAGCCAAGATCCAGGACCGTTAAATGAAAAACTGTTTTTT. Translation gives CASSQDPGPLNEKLFF.

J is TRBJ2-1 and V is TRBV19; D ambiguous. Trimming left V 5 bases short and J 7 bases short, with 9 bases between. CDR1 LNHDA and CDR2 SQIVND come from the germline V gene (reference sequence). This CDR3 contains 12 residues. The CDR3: CASSVKPNEQFF. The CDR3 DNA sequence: TGTGCCAGTAGTGTGAAACCGAATGAGCAGTTCTTC.

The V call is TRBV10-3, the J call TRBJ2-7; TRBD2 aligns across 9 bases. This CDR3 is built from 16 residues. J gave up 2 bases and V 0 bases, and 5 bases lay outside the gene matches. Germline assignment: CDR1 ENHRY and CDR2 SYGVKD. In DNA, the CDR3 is TGTGCCATCAGTGAGTCGGGCGGGGGGGCCGCCTACGAGCAGTACGTC. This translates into CAISESGGGAAYEQYV.

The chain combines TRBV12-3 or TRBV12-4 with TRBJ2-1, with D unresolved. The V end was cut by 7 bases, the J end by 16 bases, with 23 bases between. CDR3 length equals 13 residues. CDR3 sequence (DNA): TGTGCCAGCACCTATAAGGACGCTACGAAGTGCTTCTTC. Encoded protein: CASTYKDATKCFF.

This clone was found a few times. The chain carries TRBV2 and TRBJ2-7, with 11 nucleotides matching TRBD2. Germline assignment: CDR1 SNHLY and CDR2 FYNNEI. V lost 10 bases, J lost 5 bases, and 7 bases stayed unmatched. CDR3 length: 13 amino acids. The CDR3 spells CATSGTSGHEQYV. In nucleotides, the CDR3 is TGTGCCACCTCCGGGACTAGCGGACACGAGCAGTACGTC.

CDR3 in DNA: TGTGCCAGCAGCTCCCTCATGAACACTGAAGCTTTCTTT. This codes for CASSSLMNTEAFF. V is TRBV7-9 and J is TRBJ1-1; no reliable D call. Trimming took 4 bases from V and 0 from J, leaving 6 bases between them. This CDR3 is 13 amino acids long. Per the germline V gene, CDR1 is SEHNR and CDR2 is FQNEAQ (reference sequence).